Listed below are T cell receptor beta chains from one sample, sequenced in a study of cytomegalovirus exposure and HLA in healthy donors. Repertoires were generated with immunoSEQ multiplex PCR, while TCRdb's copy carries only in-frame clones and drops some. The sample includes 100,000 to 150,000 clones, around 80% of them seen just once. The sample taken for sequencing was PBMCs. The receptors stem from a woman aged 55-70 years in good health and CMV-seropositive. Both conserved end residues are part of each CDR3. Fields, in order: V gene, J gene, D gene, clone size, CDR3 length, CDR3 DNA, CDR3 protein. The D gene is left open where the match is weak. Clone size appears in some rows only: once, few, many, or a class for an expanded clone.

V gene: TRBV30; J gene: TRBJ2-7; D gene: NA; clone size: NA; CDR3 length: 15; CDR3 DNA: TGTGCCTGGAGTGGAAGTCGGGCCAGCAGGGACGAGCAGTACTTC; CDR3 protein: CAWSGSRASRDEQYF
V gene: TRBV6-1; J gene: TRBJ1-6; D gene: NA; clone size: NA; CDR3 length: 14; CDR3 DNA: TGTGCCAGCAGTGAGGGGGCCCCCCGGACACCCCTCCACTTT; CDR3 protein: CASSEGAPRTPLHF
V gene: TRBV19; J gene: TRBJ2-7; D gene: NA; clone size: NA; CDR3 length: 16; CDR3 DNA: TGTGCCAGTAGTATATTTTCAGAGCGTGACGTAGGCAGACTGTACTTC; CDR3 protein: CASSIFSERDVGRLYF
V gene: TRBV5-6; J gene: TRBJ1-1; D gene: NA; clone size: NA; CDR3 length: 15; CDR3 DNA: TGTGCCAGCACCTCATGGGGCAATCAAAACACTGAAGCTTTCTTT; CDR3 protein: CASTSWGNQNTEAFF
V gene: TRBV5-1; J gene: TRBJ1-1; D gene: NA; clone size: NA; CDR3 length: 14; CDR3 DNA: TGCGCCAGCAGCTTGGCGGATTGGAGGACTGAAGCTTTCTTT; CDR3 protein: CASSLADWRTEAFF
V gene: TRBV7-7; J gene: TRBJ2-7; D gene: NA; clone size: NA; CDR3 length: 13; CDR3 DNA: TGTGCCAGCAGTCCCGCGGGCACCTACGAGCAGTACTTC; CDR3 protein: CASSPAGTYEQYF
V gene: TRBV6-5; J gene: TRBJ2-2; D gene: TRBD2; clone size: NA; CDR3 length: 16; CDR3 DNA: TGTGCCAGCAGTTACGGACTAGCGGGCAACACCGGGGAGCTGTTTTTT; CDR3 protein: CASSYGLAGNTGELFF
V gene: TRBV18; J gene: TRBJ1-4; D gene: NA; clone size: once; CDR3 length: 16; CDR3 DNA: TGTGCCAGCTCACCATTGGCCAGGGCAACTAATGAAAAACTGTTTTTT; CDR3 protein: CASSPLARATNEKLFF
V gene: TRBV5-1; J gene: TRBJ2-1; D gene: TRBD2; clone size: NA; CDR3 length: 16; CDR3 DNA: TGCGCCAGCAGCTCACACTCGGGACTAATCAACAATGAGCAGTTCTTC; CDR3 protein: CASSSHSGLINNEQFF
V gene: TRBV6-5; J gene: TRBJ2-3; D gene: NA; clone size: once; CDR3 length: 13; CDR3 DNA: TGTGCCAGCAGTCTAATAGCGGCAGATACGCAGTATTTT; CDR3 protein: CASSLIAADTQYF
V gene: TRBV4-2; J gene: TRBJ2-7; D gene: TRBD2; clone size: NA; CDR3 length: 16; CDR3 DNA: TGTGCCAGCAGCCAAGATAACGGGAGGGCCGGGTACGAGCAGTACTTC; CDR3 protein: CASSQDNGRAGYEQYF
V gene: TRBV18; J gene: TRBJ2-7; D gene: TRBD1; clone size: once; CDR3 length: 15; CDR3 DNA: TGTGCCAGCTCACCGGCGACAGGGGCGTCCTACGAGCAGTACTTC; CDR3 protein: CASSPATGASYEQYF
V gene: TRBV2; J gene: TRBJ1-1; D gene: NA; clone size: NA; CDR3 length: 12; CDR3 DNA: TGTGCCAACAGGAGAGGACAGACTGAAGCTTTCTTT; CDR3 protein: CANRRGQTEAFF
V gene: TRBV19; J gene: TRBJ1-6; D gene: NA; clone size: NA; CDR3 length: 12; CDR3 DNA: TGTGCCAGCTCCCCTGGCGGGTCACCCCTCCACTTT; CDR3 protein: CASSPGGSPLHF
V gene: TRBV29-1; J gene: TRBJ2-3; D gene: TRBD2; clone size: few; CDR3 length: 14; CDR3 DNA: TGCAGCGTTGGGACTAGCGGACCCACAGATACGCAGTATTTT; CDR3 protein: CSVGTSGPTDTQYF
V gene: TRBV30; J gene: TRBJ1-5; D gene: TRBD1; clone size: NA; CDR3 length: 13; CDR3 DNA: TGTGCCTGGAAGGGGGCTCCTAATCAGCCCCAGCATTTT; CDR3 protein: CAWKGAPNQPQHF
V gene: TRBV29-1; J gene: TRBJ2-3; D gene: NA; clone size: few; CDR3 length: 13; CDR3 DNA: TGCAGCGCCGGACACCCAGGCACAGATACGCAGTATTTT; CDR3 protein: CSAGHPGTDTQYF
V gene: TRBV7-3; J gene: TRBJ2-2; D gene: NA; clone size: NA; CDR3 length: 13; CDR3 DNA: TGTGCCAGCAGCTCGTTGAACACCGGGGAGCTGTTTTTT; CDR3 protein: CASSSLNTGELFF
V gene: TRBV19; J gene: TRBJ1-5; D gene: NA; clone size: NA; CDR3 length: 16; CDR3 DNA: TGTGCCAGTAGTATAGGGGGCACGGGCAGTTATCAGCCCCAGCATTTT; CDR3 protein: CASSIGGTGSYQPQHF
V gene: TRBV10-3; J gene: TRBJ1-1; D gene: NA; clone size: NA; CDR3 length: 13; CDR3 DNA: TGTGCCATCAGTGACGGCCGGGGGGTGGGAGCTTTCTTT; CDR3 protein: CAISDGRGVGAFF
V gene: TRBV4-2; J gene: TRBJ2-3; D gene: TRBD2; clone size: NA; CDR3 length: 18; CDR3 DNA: TGTGCCAGCAGCCAAGTCGGACTAGCGGGAGGAAACACAGATACGCAGTATTTT; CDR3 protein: CASSQVGLAGGNTDTQYF
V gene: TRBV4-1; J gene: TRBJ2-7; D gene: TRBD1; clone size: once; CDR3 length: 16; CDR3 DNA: TGCGCCAGCAGCCCGAGTGAGGACAGGGTGGCCTACGAGCAGTACTTC; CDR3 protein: CASSPSEDRVAYEQYF
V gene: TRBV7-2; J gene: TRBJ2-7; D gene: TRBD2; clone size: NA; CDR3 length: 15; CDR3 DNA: TGTGCCAGCAGCTTAGCTGCGGGGGGGTCCTTAGAGCAGTACTTC; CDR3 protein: CASSLAAGGSLEQYF
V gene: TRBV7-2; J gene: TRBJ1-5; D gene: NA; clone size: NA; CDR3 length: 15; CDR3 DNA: TGTGCCAGCAGCTTAGGGGAGGGGGTGAGGCAGCCCCAGCATTTT; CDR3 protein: CASSLGEGVRQPQHF
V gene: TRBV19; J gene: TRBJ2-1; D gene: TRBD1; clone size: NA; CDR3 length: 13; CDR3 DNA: TGTGCCAGTAGTGACAGGGGTTACAATGAGCAGTTCTTC; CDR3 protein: CASSDRGYNEQFF
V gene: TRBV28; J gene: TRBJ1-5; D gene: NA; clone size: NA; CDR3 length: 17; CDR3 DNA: TGTGCCAGCAGCCTAGGGGCAGGGGACTATAGCAATCAGCCCCAGCATTTT; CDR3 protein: CASSLGAGDYSNQPQHF
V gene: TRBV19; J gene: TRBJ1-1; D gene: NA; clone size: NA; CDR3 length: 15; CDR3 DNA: TGTGCCAGTAGTGTCACAGACACCCGGCACACTGAAGCTTTCTTT; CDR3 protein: CASSVTDTRHTEAFF
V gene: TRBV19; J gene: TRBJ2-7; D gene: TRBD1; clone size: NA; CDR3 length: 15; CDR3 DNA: TGTGCCAGTAGTACATACCGGGACAGAGCCTACGAGCAGTACTTC; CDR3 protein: CASSTYRDRAYEQYF
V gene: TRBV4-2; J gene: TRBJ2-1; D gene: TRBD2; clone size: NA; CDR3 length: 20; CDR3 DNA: TGTGCCAGCAGCCAAGCCGTAGCTAGCGGGGGCTTAAGCTCCTACAATGAGCAGTTCTTC; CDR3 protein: CASSQAVASGGLSSYNEQFF
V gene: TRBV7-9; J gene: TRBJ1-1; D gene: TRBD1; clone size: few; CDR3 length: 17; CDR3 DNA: TGTGCCAGCAGCTATCGGACAGGGGGCGGCTTTGACACTGAAGCTTTCTTT; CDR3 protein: CASSYRTGGGFDTEAFF
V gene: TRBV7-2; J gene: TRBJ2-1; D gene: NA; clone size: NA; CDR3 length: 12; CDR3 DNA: TGTGCCAGCAGCTCGTATTCGAATGAGCAGTTCTTC; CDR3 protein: CASSSYSNEQFF
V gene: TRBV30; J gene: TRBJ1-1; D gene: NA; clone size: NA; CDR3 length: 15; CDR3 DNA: TGTGCCTGGAGTGGGGTAAGAGGGCTTACCACTGAAGCTTTCTTT; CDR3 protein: CAWSGVRGLTTEAFF
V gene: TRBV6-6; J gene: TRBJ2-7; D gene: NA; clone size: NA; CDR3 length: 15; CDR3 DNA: TGTGCCAGCAGTTACCCCGGGAAAAGCTCCTACGAGCAGTACTTC; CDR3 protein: CASSYPGKSSYEQYF
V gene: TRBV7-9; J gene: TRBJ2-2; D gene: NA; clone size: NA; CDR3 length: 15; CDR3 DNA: TGTGCCAGCAGCTCAGGCGGGAAATACACCGGGGAGCTGTTTTTT; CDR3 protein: CASSSGGKYTGELFF
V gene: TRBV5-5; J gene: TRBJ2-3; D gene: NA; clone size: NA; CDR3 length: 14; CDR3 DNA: TGTGCCAGATCCGGGCAGGGAAACACAGATACGCAGTATTTT; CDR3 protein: CARSGQGNTDTQYF
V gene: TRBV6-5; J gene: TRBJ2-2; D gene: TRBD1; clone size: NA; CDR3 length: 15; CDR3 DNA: TGTGCCAGCAGACACGACAGGGGTAACACCGGGGAGCTGTTTTTT; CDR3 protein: CASRHDRGNTGELFF
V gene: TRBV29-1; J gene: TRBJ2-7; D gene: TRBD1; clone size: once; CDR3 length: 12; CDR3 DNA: TGCAGCGCTGCACAGGGGTCCTACGAGCAGTACTTC; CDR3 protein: CSAAQGSYEQYF
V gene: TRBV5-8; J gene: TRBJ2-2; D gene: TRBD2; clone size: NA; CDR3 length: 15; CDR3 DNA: TGTGCCAGCAGTTCTAGCGGGAGGTTGACCGGGGAGCTGTTTTTT; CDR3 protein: CASSSSGRLTGELFF
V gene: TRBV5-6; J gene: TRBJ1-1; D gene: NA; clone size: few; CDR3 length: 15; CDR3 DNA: TGTGCCAGCAGCTTGGACAGGGCTATGAACACTGAAGCTTTCTTT; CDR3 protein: CASSLDRAMNTEAFF
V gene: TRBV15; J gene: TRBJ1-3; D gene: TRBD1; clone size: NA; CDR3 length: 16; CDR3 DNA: TGTGCCACCAGCAAGGCAGGGGGAGTCTCTGGAAACACCATATATTTT; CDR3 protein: CATSKAGGVSGNTIYF
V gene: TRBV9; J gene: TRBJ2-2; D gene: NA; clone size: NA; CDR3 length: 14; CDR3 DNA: TGTGCCAGCAGCCCCACAAACAGGGCCGGGGAGCTGTTTTTT; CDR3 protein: CASSPTNRAGELFF
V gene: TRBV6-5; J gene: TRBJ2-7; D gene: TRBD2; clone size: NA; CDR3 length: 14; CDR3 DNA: TGTGCCAGCAGTCCCAGCGGGAGGGCCCACGAGCAGTACTTC; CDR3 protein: CASSPSGRAHEQYF
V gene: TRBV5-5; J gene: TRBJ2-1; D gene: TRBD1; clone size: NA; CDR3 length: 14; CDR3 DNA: TGTGCCAGCAGCTCACATGAACGGACAGGTTTGGAGTTCTTC; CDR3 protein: CASSSHERTGLEFF
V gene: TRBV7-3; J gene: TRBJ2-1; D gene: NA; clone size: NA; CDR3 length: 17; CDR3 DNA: TGTGCCAGCAGCCTTAATCCGGAGGGACTCCCCTACAATGAGCAGTTCTTC; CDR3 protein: CASSLNPEGLPYNEQFF
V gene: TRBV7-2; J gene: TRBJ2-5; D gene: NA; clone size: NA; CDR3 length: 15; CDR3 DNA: TGTGCCAGCAGCTTAGGGCGGGGATACCAAGAGACCCAGTACTTC; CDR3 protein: CASSLGRGYQETQYF